A single sample gave rise to the 25 T cell receptor beta chains below, sequenced in a study of blood T cells in healthy people across ages. A second PCR of roughly 7 to 11 cycles used a sample-barcoded 5' primer and a J-beta primer mix. TCRdb itself ran the 5' RACE reads through MiXCR, one entry per CDR3 protein. The repertoire holds hundreds of thousands of distinct CDR3 sequences, with around half as singletons. Specimen: blood. All receptors come from a man older than 75 in good health.

V is TRBV6-4 and J is TRBJ2-5, with D possibly matching TRBD2 (5 bases). The V end lost 2 bases, the J end lost 0 bases, and 10 bases lay between the germline ends. The CDR3 has 15 amino acids. Germline values: CDR1 MRHNA, CDR2 SNTAGT. The CDR3: CASSDPGNNQETQYF. As DNA, the CDR3 is TGTGCCAGCAGTGACCCGGGGAATAACCAAGAGACCCAGTACTTC.

The V and J genes are TRBV6-6 and TRBJ2-7; 8 bases fit TRBD2. Unmatched junction bases numbered 10, after V lost 5 bases and J lost 4 bases. CDR3 length: 15 residues. The germline V gene encodes CDR1 MNHNY and CDR2 SVGAGI (reference sequence). CDR3: CASSIPSGRDYEQYF. CDR3 bases: TGTGCCAGCAGTATCCCCTCCGGGAGGGATTACGAGCAGTACTTC.

In nucleotides, the CDR3 is TGTGCCAGCAGCGGTGGCTCAGGGGACCCCCCCGCTGAGCAGTTCTTC. Translation gives CASSGGSGDPPAEQFF. The chain couples TRBV9 to TRBJ2-1, with a tentative D call TRBD1 (6 bases). CDR1 and CDR2 from the germline V gene are SGDLS and YYNGEE. V shed 3 bases and J shed 9 bases, with 22 bases lying between them. CDR3 length equals 16 residues.

The rearrangement links TRBV3-1 to TRBJ2-1; tentatively, D is TRBD2 (5 bases). This CDR3 has 15 residues. The germline V gene has CDR1 LGHDT and CDR2 YNNKEL (reference sequence). V was cut by 5 bases and J by 3 bases, with 14 bases left in between. Here the CDR3 DNA reads TGTGCCAGCAGCTCGGGTGAGGGTGACTACAATGAGCAGTTCTTC. Protein sequence: CASSSGEGDYNEQFF.

This clonotype was counted only a few times. J is TRBJ2-5 and V is TRBV20-1; unclear D gene. The CDR3 loop spans 13 amino acids. Trimming cost V 3 bases and J 5 bases, with 13 bases left between them. CDR1 is DFQATT and CDR2 is SNEGSKA in the germline V gene (reference sequence). The CDR3 protein is CSARSENTETQYF. The CDR3 nucleotides are TGCAGTGCTAGGTCAGAAAACACGGAGACCCAGTACTTC.

V gene TRBV5-6 combines with J gene TRBJ2-1, with 8 bases aligning to TRBD2. With V trimmed by 2 bases and J by 8 bases, 6 bases remained unmatched. The CDR3 extends over 14 amino acids. Germline assignment: CDR1 SGHDT and CDR2 YYEEEE. CDR3 residues: CASSLGLARYEQFF. In DNA form, the CDR3 reads TGTGCCAGCAGCTTAGGACTAGCCAGGTATGAGCAGTTCTTC.

This clonotype occurred a few times. The genes are TRBV3-1 and TRBJ2-3, with TRBD2 matching over 7 bases. CDR3 length equals 14 residues. Germline trimming cut 0 bases from V and 7 bases from J; bases unmatched to any gene: 4. Germline V gene lookup returns CDR1 LGHDT and CDR2 YNNKEL (reference sequence). CDR3: CASSQDLGRYTQYF. CDR3 nucleotide sequence: TGTGCCAGCAGCCAAGATCTCGGGAGGTATACGCAGTATTTT.

With regard to this clonotype: A clone one base away is much larger, so this may be a read error. CDR3 nucleotides: TGTGCCAGCAGCCCTGGGACCTCCATATCCGACGAGCGGTACTTC. Translation gives CASSPGTSISDERYF. The chain has TRBV6-2 or TRBV6-3 and TRBJ2-7; perhaps D is TRBD1 or TRBD2 (5 bases each). The germline CDR1 and CDR2 sequences are MNHEY and SVGEGT. The CDR3 runs to 15 residues.

Worth noting for this clonotype: A much larger clone lies one base from this, so it may be a read error. The chain joins TRBV7-2 to TRBJ2-7; TRBD1 matches 10 bases. The CDR3 is 14 residues long. Germline CDR1 reads SGHTA; CDR2 reads FQGNSA. CDR3 DNA: TGTGTCAGCAGCTGGGACAGGGGCCCCTACGAGCAGTACTTC. Its translation: CVSSWDRGPYEQYF.

The genes are TRBV7-2 and TRBJ2-2; D not resolved. The CDR3 loop spans 11 amino acids. Deletions cut 6 bases from V and 10 bases from J, with 9 bases between. Per germline, CDR1 SGHTA and CDR2 FQGNSA. Here the CDR3 reads CASRLMEELFF. The CDR3 nucleotides read TGTGCCAGCAGACTTATGGAGGAGCTGTTTTTT.

This clonotype turned up a few times. The chain has TRBV28 and TRBJ2-3; 7 bases map to TRBD2. The CDR3 totals 16 residues. CDR1 MDHEN and CDR2 SYDVKM come from the germline V gene. Trimming at V came to 1 base and at J to 0 bases, leaving 4 bases not matched to a gene. CDR3 coding DNA: TGTGCCAGCAGTTTATATGGCGGGGGAAGCACAGATACGCAGTATTTT. Translation gives CASSLYGGGSTDTQYF.

J is TRBJ2-3 and V is TRBV12-3 or TRBV12-4, with TRBD1 identical over 8 bases. There are 16 residues in the CDR3. J lost 2 bases, V lost 5 bases, and 9 bases had no gene match. CDR3: CASSMSDRGLTDTQYF. Written as DNA, the CDR3 is TGTGCCAGCAGTATGTCAGACAGGGGACTCACAGATACGCAGTATTTT.

The V gene is TRBV14, the J gene TRBJ2-7; D is tentatively TRBD1 or TRBD2 (5 bases each). The germline gives CDR1 SGHDN, CDR2 FVKESK. V lost 1 base to trimming and J lost 8 bases, with 18 bases between them. This CDR3 spans 15 amino acids. CDR3 coding DNA: TGTGCCAGCAGCCAAGTGAGGGACCCTCCAGTGAAGCAGTACTTC. Protein sequence: CASSQVRDPPVKQYF.

The chain links TRBV30 to TRBJ2-3; 11 positions match TRBD2. Germline V lookup: CDR1 GTSNPN, CDR2 SVGIG (reference sequence). Unmatched junction bases numbered 8, after V lost 5 bases and J lost 4 bases. The CDR3 totals 15 residues. CDR3 sequence: CAWSSGTSGADTQYF. CDR3 DNA sequence: TGTGCCTGGTCGTCCGGGACTAGCGGAGCAGATACGCAGTATTTT.

The V gene is TRBV7-9, the J gene TRBJ1-2; D ambiguous. The CDR3 loop spans 13 amino acids. Germline V gene lookup returns CDR1 SEHNR and CDR2 FQNEAQ (reference sequence). V was trimmed by 4 bases and J by 3 bases, leaving 9 bases between them. The CDR3, as DNA: TGTGCCAGCAGCTGCGGGCAGCACTATGGCTACACCTTC. As protein: CASSCGQHYGYTF.

This clonotype was counted a few times. V usage is TRBV7-2 and J usage is TRBJ2-1; 11 bases line up with TRBD2. Germline V lookup: CDR1 SGHTA, CDR2 FQGNSA. The CDR3 is made up of 18 amino acids. V dropped 5 bases and J dropped 7; count of bases not matched to a gene: 16. CDR3 coding DNA: TGTGCCAGCAGCCGTTACCGGATAGCGGGAGGGCTTGGTAATGAGCAGTTCTTC. Translated, it gives CASSRYRIAGGLGNEQFF.

This rearrangement joins TRBV5-1 to TRBJ2-7; weak D call: TRBD2 (5 bases). Trimming left V 7 bases short and J 4 bases short, with 36 bases between. Germline values: CDR1 SGHRS, CDR2 YFSETQ. The CDR3 is made up of 20 amino acids. The CDR3: CASGNSGRPDSKTFHYEQYF. CDR3 nucleotides: TGCGCCAGCGGCAACTCAGGACGGCCGGACTCCAAAACCTTCCATTACGAGCAGTACTTC. Filled out from reference TRBV5-1 and TRBJ2-7, the complete variable domain reads KAGVTQTPRYLIKTRGQQVTLSCSPISGHRSVSWYQQTPGQGLQFLFEYFSETQRNKGNFPGRFSGRQFSNSRSEMNVSTLELGDSALYLCASGNSGRPDSKTFHYEQYFGPGTRLTVT.

This clonotype showed up just a few times. This chain connects TRBV6-4 to TRBJ2-3, with 10 bases fitting TRBD1. The CDR3 has 15 amino acids. CDR1 is MRHNA, CDR2 SNTAGT, per germline. The J segment lost 6 bases and the V segment lost 2 bases, leaving 5 bases of the junction unmatched. CDR3 in DNA: TGTGCCAGCAGTGACGGGACAGGGGTGGCGGATACGCAGTATTTT. It codes for CASSDGTGVADTQYF.

This clonotype was seen ten or more times. CDR3 bases: TGTGCCAGCAGTCTCCGACTCGGCTCTGGGGCCAACGTCCTGACTTTC. It codes for CASSLRLGSGANVLTF. The gene calls are TRBV27 and TRBJ2-6; D gene ambiguous. Trimming cost V 5 bases and J 0 bases, with 11 bases left between them. Germline values: CDR1 MNHEY, CDR2 SMNVEV (reference sequence). This CDR3 comprises 16 residues.

The chain uses TRBV28 and TRBJ2-7, with 9 bases matching TRBD2. CDR3 size: 12 residues. V gave up 7 bases and J gave up 5 bases; unmatched junction bases: 3. Germline CDR1 reads MDHEN; CDR2 reads SYDVKM. This CDR3 reads CASTGGRDEQYF. The DNA of the CDR3 is TGTGCCAGCACTGGCGGGAGGGACGAGCAGTACTTC.

On this clonotype itself: Sequence at one end of the junction differs from germline and may be a read error. The rearrangement uses TRBV7-9 and TRBJ2-1, with TRBD2 matching over 11 bases. From germline, CDR1 is SEHNR and CDR2 FQNEAQ (reference sequence). The CDR3 consists of 15 residues. The CDR3 DNA follows: TGTGCCGGCAGCGCACGGGGACTAGCGGACAATGAGCAGTTCTTC. It yields the protein CAGSARGLADNEQFF.

V and J are TRBV7-3 and TRBJ2-1; TRBD2 matches at 7 bases. Matching the DNA end better, TRBJ2-7 makes the J call doubtful. The germline CDR1 and CDR2 sequences are SGHTA and FQGTGA. The CDR3 loop spans 19 amino acids. The CDR3 loop reads CASSLKPNLRSGTYNEQYF. The CDR3 DNA reads as TGTGCCAGCAGCTTAAAACCCAACCTACGGAGCGGGACCTACAATGAGCAGTACTTC.

The sample holds many counts of this clonotype. J is TRBJ2-3 and V is TRBV29-1; maybe TRBD1 (7 bases). The CDR3 runs to 11 residues. Germline values: CDR1 SQVTM, CDR2 ANQGSEA. Trimming shortened V by 1 base and J by 11 bases, and 10 bases separated the two germline ends. As DNA, the CDR3 is TGCAGCGTTGAAGCAGGGGGGCTGCAGTATTTT. Amino acids: CSVEAGGLQYF.

The chain joins TRBV20-1 to TRBJ2-3; no clear D gene. The CDR3 contains 15 residues. CDR1 DFQATT and CDR2 SNEGSKA come from the germline V gene (reference sequence). Between the trimmed V and J ends, which lost 6 bases and 6 bases, there was a span of 22 bases. The chain's CDR3 is CSAPRLGTQADTQYF. The CDR3 DNA sequence: TGCAGTGCCCCCCGCCTAGGTACCCAGGCCGATACGCAGTATTTT.

This clonotype was detected a few times. This sequence joins TRBV27 and TRBJ2-5; 7 bases map to TRBD2. Germline V gene lookup returns CDR1 MNHEY and CDR2 SMNVEV (reference sequence). V gave up 3 bases and J gave up 5 bases; unmatched junction bases: 12. CDR3 length: 16 residues. The CDR3 bases are TGTGCCAGCAGTTTGAGGTGGGAGGGCCCGAGGGAGACCCAGTACTTC. Protein: CASSLRWEGPRETQYF.